The 18 T cell receptor beta chains reported below all come from one sample, sequenced in a study of technical replicates of blood from a handful of donors. Assay: immunoSEQ multiplex PCR; the TCRdb copy retains only in-frame clones and omits some. The sample has about 80,000 clones, about 92% seen once. Input material: T cells isolated from PBMCs. The receptors were sampled from a human donor in good health.

The chain uses TRBV4-3 and TRBJ2-7; D is perhaps TRBD2 (5 bases). The ends were cut back, 5 bases at V and 0 bases at J, with 14 bases in the middle. Germline assignment: CDR1 LGHNA and CDR2 YSLEER. The CDR3 is 15 amino acids. Written as DNA, the CDR3 is TGCGCCAGCAGCTGGAGACTTGGGAGCTCCTACGAGCAGTACTTC. Encoded protein: CASSWRLGSSYEQYF.

The chain combines TRBV7-9 with TRBJ2-7, with a possible D match to TRBD1 (6 bases). The germline CDR1 and CDR2 sequences are SEHNR and FQNEAQ (reference sequence). The V and J ends lost 5 bases and 4 bases respectively, with 15 bases between them. The CDR3 loop spans 14 amino acids. In DNA, the CDR3 is TGTGCCAGCAGCCCCACAGGGCCATATTACGAGCAGTACTTC. Translating gives CASSPTGPYYEQYF.

The chain links TRBV7-8 to TRBJ2-1; a weak D match, TRBD2 (6 bases). Deletions cut 7 bases from V and 4 bases from J, with 17 bases between. Germline V gene lookup returns CDR1 SGHVS and CDR2 FQNEAQ. The CDR3 consists of 15 residues. The CDR3 region is CASTQGRLVYNEQFF. DNA for the CDR3: TGTGCCAGCACCCAAGGAAGACTAGTGTACAATGAGCAGTTCTTC.

This sequence joins TRBV10-3 and TRBJ1-4, with TRBD1 matching 10 bases. Germline values: CDR1 ENHRY, CDR2 SYGVKD. This CDR3 contains 13 residues. J was trimmed by 7 bases and V by 10 bases; bases with no gene match: 6. For the CDR3, the DNA is TGTGCCACCCGACAGGGGGCGGGTGAAAAACTGTTTTTT. Translation gives CATRQGAGEKLFF.

J is TRBJ2-3 and V is TRBV2; 14 nucleotides match TRBD2. The CDR3 loop spans 15 amino acids. Germline V gene sequence: CDR1 SNHLY, CDR2 FYNNEI. Germline trimming cut 6 bases from V and 6 bases from J; bases unmatched to any gene: 5. CDR3 in amino acids: CASRETSGRVDTQYF. For the CDR3, the DNA is TGTGCCAGCAGGGAGACTAGCGGGAGGGTTGATACGCAGTATTTT.

This clone has a single count. The rearrangement uses TRBV7-2 and TRBJ2-7, with D hard to call. Germline V gene data show CDR1 as SGHTA and CDR2 as FQGNSA. The CDR3 has 12 amino acids. V was trimmed by 2 bases and J by 3 bases, leaving 5 bases between them. The CDR3 here is CASSLFSYEQYF. The CDR3 DNA sequence: TGTGCCAGCAGCTTATTTAGCTACGAGCAGTACTTC.

The V gene is TRBV19, the J gene TRBJ2-1, with 7 bases identical to TRBD2. CDR1 LNHDA and CDR2 SQIVND come from the germline V gene (reference sequence). The J segment lost 5 bases and the V segment lost 6 bases, leaving 10 bases of the junction unmatched. CDR3 length: 15 residues. The CDR3 region is CASRPGGNYNNEQFF. CDR3 sequence (DNA): TGTGCCAGTAGGCCGGGAGGAAACTACAACAATGAGCAGTTCTTC.

This chain links TRBV27 with TRBJ2-1; 8 bases agree with TRBD2. Germline trimming cut 6 bases from V and 3 bases from J; bases unmatched to any gene: 10. Germline CDR1 reads MNHEY; CDR2 reads SMNVEV (reference sequence). The CDR3 extends over 16 amino acids. As DNA, the CDR3 is TGTGCCAGCAGCGGGGGCCCTAGCGGGCTCTACAATGAGCAGTTCTTC. Its protein is CASSGGPSGLYNEQFF.

The V call is TRBV28, the J call TRBJ1-2; TRBD1 might be the D (6 bases). The CDR3 has 15 amino acids. V lost 5 bases to trimming and J lost 4 bases, with 17 bases between them. Germline assignment: CDR1 MDHEN and CDR2 SYDVKM. The CDR3 DNA follows: TGTGCCAGCAGTCTGATGGGGGCGGGTGGCTATGGCTACACCTTC. Its translation is CASSLMGAGGYGYTF.

The chain recombines TRBV18 with TRBJ2-7; 7 nucleotides align to TRBD1. This CDR3 has 16 amino acids. Germline-derived CDR1 and CDR2 are KGHSH and LQKENI. The J segment lost 5 bases and the V segment lost 2 bases, leaving 12 bases of the junction unmatched. CDR3 DNA sequence: TGTGCCAGCTCACCAAATAATAGACAGGGTAGCCACGAGCAGTACTTC. Its translation is CASSPNNRQGSHEQYF.

V gene TRBV4-1 combines with J gene TRBJ2-3; D uncertain. Germline CDR1 is MGHRA and CDR2 is YSYEKL. Trimming cost V 5 bases and J 6 bases, with 6 bases left between them. This CDR3 contains 11 residues. In DNA form, the CDR3 reads TGCGCCAGCAGCGTGACTGATACGCAGTATTTT. Its protein is CASSVTDTQYF.

The J gene is TRBJ1-1, the V gene TRBV5-1, with D uncertain. Germline CDR1 and CDR2: SGHRS and YFSETQ. The V gene lost 0 bases and the J gene lost 5 bases, with 11 bases spanning the gap. The CDR3 spans 14 residues. For the CDR3, the DNA is TGCGCCAGCAGCTTGGCCTTACTAGGGACTGAAGCTTTCTTT. Translating gives CASSLALLGTEAFF.

The chain links TRBV6-5 to TRBJ2-7, with 9 bases lining up with TRBD1. CDR3 length equals 13 residues. Germline V CDR1 and CDR2: MNHEY, SVGAGI. V lost 4 bases and J lost 6; bases outside the gene matches: 4. This CDR3 reads CASSSWTGVEQYF. Written as DNA, the CDR3 is TGTGCCAGCAGTTCCTGGACAGGGGTCGAGCAGTACTTC.

This clone was counted once. This chain joins TRBV4-1 and TRBJ2-3; tentatively, D is TRBD1 (6 bases). The CDR3 is 16 amino acids. V shed 2 bases and J shed 5 bases, with 17 bases lying between them. Per the germline V gene, CDR1 is MGHRA and CDR2 is YSYEKL. The CDR3 DNA reads as TGCGCCAGCAGCCAATTGGGGGCCCTAGTAGGAGATACGCAGTATTTT. Translated: CASSQLGALVGDTQYF.

The chain joins TRBV15 to TRBJ2-7; 11 bases agree with TRBD2. The CDR3 totals 14 residues. The trim removed 4 bases at V and 4 bases at J, leaving 3 bases unmatched. Germline CDR1 LNHNV, CDR2 YYDKDF (reference sequence). The CDR3 sequence is CATSKLAGAYEQYF. CDR3 in DNA: TGTGCCACCAGCAAACTAGCGGGAGCTTACGAGCAGTACTTC.

The rearrangement uses TRBV6-5 and TRBJ1-1; TRBD1 is a possible D gene (6 bases). V was cut by 6 bases and J by 5 bases, with 10 bases left in between. The germline V gene has CDR1 MNHEY and CDR2 SVGAGI. This CDR3 contains 12 residues. CDR3 residues: CASRGTGTEAFF. The CDR3 DNA reads TGTGCCAGCAGAGGCACAGGGACTGAAGCTTTCTTT.

This clone was seen once. This rearrangement joins TRBV11-2 to TRBJ2-7; a possible D gene is TRBD2 (5 bases). The germline V gene has CDR1 SGHAT and CDR2 FQNNGV. Trimming shortened V by 1 base and J by 1 base, and 8 bases separated the two germline ends. The CDR3 has 14 residues. The CDR3 DNA reads TGTGCCAGCAGCTTAGGTGGGAGATCCTACGAGCAGTACTTC. Translated: CASSLGGRSYEQYF.

The chain has TRBV23-1 and TRBJ2-7; D gene uncertain. TRBV23-1 carries the ORF label, with uncertain function. CDR3 length: 14 amino acids. Trimming took off 9 bases at V and 6 bases at J, with 21 bases between the two ends. DNA for the CDR3: TGCGCCAGTAGCCCTCGAGTCCGAAGCCCCGAGCAGTACTTC. Translation: CASSPRVRSPEQYF.